Listed below are T cell receptor beta chains from one sample, sequenced in a study of Ad26.COV2.S vaccination and SARS-CoV-2 variants. Repertoires were generated with immunoSEQ multiplex PCR, while TCRdb's copy carries only in-frame clones and drops some. The sample contains some 450,000 clones, 90% of which appear only once. Sample: peripheral blood, taken in a trial of Ad26.COV2.S vaccine versus placebo. These receptors originate from a person between 18 and 65 years old who received the Ad26.COV2.S COVID-19 vaccine or a placebo. The CDR3 runs from the conserved cysteine through the conserved F or W. The order of the fields is clone size, J gene, V gene, CDR3 length, D gene, CDR3 protein, CDR3 DNA. A D gene is named only where the DNA matches it firmly. Size values are once, few and many counts, or a class for expanded clones, and some rows have none.

few,TRBJ1-1,TRBV21-1,13,.,CASSKARSDEAFF,TGTGCCAGCAGCAAAGCTAGGTCGGATGAAGCTTTCTTT
once,TRBJ2-1,TRBV29-1,14,TRBD2,CSVLGLAGYNEQFF,TGCAGCGTTTTAGGACTAGCGGGATACAATGAGCAGTTCTTC
.,TRBJ2-2,TRBV7-9,16,TRBD2,CAVRLAGGHYTGELFF,TGTGCCGTAAGACTAGCGGGAGGCCATTACACCGGGGAGCTGTTTTTT
.,TRBJ2-3,TRBV7-2,16,.,CASSLAAGPPTDTQYF,TGTGCCAGCAGCTTAGCGGCAGGCCCCCCGACAGATACGCAGTATTTT
.,TRBJ2-1,TRBV4-1,14,TRBD2,CASSQASGVEEQFF,TGCGCCAGCAGCCAAGCAAGCGGGGTGGAGGAGCAGTTCTTC
.,TRBJ2-7,TRBV14,13,.,CASSQGAGYEQYF,TGTGCCAGCAGCCAAGGGGCAGGTTACGAGCAGTACTTC
.,TRBJ2-2,TRBV13,16,.,CASSPGGTRRPGELFF,TGTGCCAGCAGCCCCGGAGGGACTCGACGCCCCGGGGAGCTGTTTTTT
.,TRBJ2-5,TRBV5-5,15,.,CASSLLSGYQETQYF,TGTGCCAGCAGCTTGCTATCCGGGTATCAAGAGACCCAGTACTTC
once,TRBJ2-2,TRBV27,15,.,CASSLNRANTGELFF,TGTGCCAGCAGTCTTAACAGGGCGAACACCGGGGAGCTGTTTTTT
.,TRBJ1-1,TRBV5-1,15,.,CASSFKPVPNTEAFF,TGCGCCAGCAGCTTTAAACCGGTGCCGAACACTGAAGCTTTCTTT
.,TRBJ2-5,TRBV28,14,TRBD1,CASSSTGGRETQYF,TGTGCCAGCAGTTCCACAGGGGGCAGGGAGACCCAGTACTTC
.,TRBJ2-2,TRBV30,15,TRBD2,CAWSRAGDSTGELFF,TGTGCCTGGAGTCGGGCGGGAGACTCCACCGGGGAGCTGTTTTTT
.,TRBJ1-5,TRBV3-1/TRBV3-2,17,.,CASSQDFRRAGNQPQHF,TGTGCCAGCAGCCAAGATTTTCGGAGGGCAGGCAATCAGCCCCAGCATTTT
.,TRBJ2-1,TRBV27,14,.,CASSLYPGANEQFF,TGTGCCAGCAGTTTATATCCGGGCGCTAATGAGCAGTTCTTC
.,TRBJ2-3,TRBV4-2,15,.,CASSQGLGGTDTQYF,TGTGCCAGCAGCCAAGGGCTGGGAGGCACAGATACGCAGTATTTT
.,TRBJ1-4,TRBV6-4,14,TRBD1,CASRAGGPNEKLFF,TGTGCCAGCAGAGCAGGGGGCCCTAATGAAAAACTGTTTTTT
once,TRBJ1-5,TRBV6-5,13,.,CASSYGLNQPQHF,TGTGCCAGCAGTTACGGCCTCAATCAGCCCCAGCATTTT
.,TRBJ2-1,TRBV4-1,18,TRBD1,CASSLGQGAGGFINEQFF,TGCGCCAGCAGCCTGGGACAGGGGGCAGGTGGTTTCATAAATGAGCAGTTCTTC
.,TRBJ2-2,TRBV24-1,19,.,CATSDSSPIRARNTGELFF,TGTGCCACCAGTGATTCGAGTCCCATCCGAGCGCGGAACACCGGGGAGCTGTTTTTT
once,TRBJ1-4,TRBV10-3,14,TRBD1,CAISEQGINEKLFF,TGTGCCATCAGTGAACAGGGGATTAATGAAAAACTGTTTTTT
.,TRBJ1-1,TRBV28,13,.,CASSLGGNTEAFF,TGTGCCAGCAGCCTTGGGGGGAACACTGAAGCTTTCTTT
.,TRBJ1-1,TRBV10-3,15,TRBD1,CAISAGTVARTEAFF,TGTGCCATCAGTGCTGGGACAGTGGCTCGCACTGAAGCTTTCTTT
.,TRBJ2-3,TRBV29-1,18,TRBD2,CSVEMSIWVAGSTDTQYF,TGCAGCGTTGAAATGTCGATTTGGGTAGCGGGCAGCACAGATACGCAGTATTTT
.,TRBJ2-5,TRBV29-1,14,TRBD1,CSVRRDRGMETQYF,TGCAGCGTACGTCGGGACAGGGGGATGGAGACCCAGTACTTC
.,TRBJ1-2,TRBV2,13,.,CASSQTQNYGYTF,TGTGCCAGCAGTCAAACGCAGAACTATGGCTACACCTTC
.,TRBJ1-5,TRBV6-2/TRBV6-3,16,TRBD1,CASSTREGGEGQPQHF,TGTGCCAGCAGTACCCGGGAAGGGGGCGAAGGTCAGCCCCAGCATTTT
.,TRBJ2-7,TRBV7-2,14,.,CASSPAGLLGEQYF,TGTGCCAGCAGCCCGGCGGGACTCTTGGGCGAGCAGTACTTC
.,TRBJ2-7,TRBV27,17,TRBD1,CASSLRPSSGQGYEQYF,TGTGCCAGCAGTCTCAGGCCCTCATCGGGACAGGGTTACGAGCAGTACTTC
once,TRBJ2-1,TRBV5-6,14,.,CASSLATRHNEQFF,TGTGCCAGCAGCTTGGCGACGCGCCACAATGAGCAGTTCTTC
.,TRBJ2-5,TRBV3-1/TRBV3-2,14,.,CASSQRTSQETQYF,TGTGCCAGCAGCCAACGGACCTCCCAAGAGACCCAGTACTTC
.,TRBJ1-4,TRBV9,16,.,CASSVTMGGFREKLFF,TGTGCCAGCAGCGTAACAATGGGGGGGTTCCGAGAAAAACTGTTTTTT
.,TRBJ2-1,TRBV5-5,18,.,CASSPRPEGGQRLWKQFF,TGTGCCAGCAGCCCACGCCCGGAAGGGGGGCAGAGGTTGTGGAAGCAGTTCTTC
.,TRBJ1-4,TRBV10-3,17,TRBD1,CAISESTPTGRGEKLFF,TGTGCCATCAGTGAGTCGACCCCGACAGGGAGAGGTGAAAAACTGTTTTTT
once,TRBJ1-1,TRBV10-3,13,.,CAIMDGVNTEAFF,TGTGCCATCATGGACGGTGTGAACACTGAAGCTTTCTTT
.,TRBJ2-2,TRBV10-3,15,TRBD2,CAISDNRGDGGELFF,TGTGCCATCAGTGACAATCGGGGGGATGGCGGGGAGCTGTTTTTT
.,TRBJ1-1,TRBV5-1,14,.,CASSPGHANTEAFF,TGCGCCAGCAGCCCGGGACACGCGAACACTGAAGCTTTCTTT
.,TRBJ1-2,TRBV19,18,.,CASSMMDLAAEGTYGYTF,TGTGCCAGTAGTATGATGGACCTTGCGGCTGAAGGGACCTATGGCTACACCTTC
.,TRBJ2-7,TRBV29-1,13,.,CSVVASFNYEQYF,TGCAGCGTTGTTGCGTCATTCAACTACGAGCAGTACTTC
.,TRBJ1-5,TRBV6-5,15,.,CASSPGGTGNQPQHF,TGTGCCAGCAGCCCCGGGGGGACGGGCAATCAGCCCCAGCATTTT
.,TRBJ1-5,TRBV19,15,.,CASSIPSDINQPQHF,TGTGCCAGTAGTATCCCCTCGGACATCAATCAGCCCCAGCATTTT
once,TRBJ2-2,TRBV18,17,TRBD2,CASSKLAGEAVSGELFF,TGTGCCAGCTCAAAGCTAGCGGGAGAAGCGGTGTCCGGGGAGCTGTTTTTT
few,TRBJ1-5,TRBV15,13,.,CATSRDLAQPQHF,TGTGCCACCAGCAGAGATCTTGCCCAGCCCCAGCATTTT
.,TRBJ1-1,TRBV6-5,13,.,CASKWPPNTEAFF,TGTGCCAGCAAGTGGCCGCCAAACACTGAAGCTTTCTTT
.,TRBJ1-5,TRBV28,14,.,CALGEAYSNQPQHF,TGTGCCCTGGGGGAGGCGTATAGCAATCAGCCCCAGCATTTT
.,TRBJ2-2,TRBV7-2,14,.,CASRGLASTGELFF,TGTGCCAGCAGAGGCCTAGCGAGCACCGGGGAGCTGTTTTTT
.,TRBJ2-3,TRBV27,14,.,CATSRGGPLDTQYF,TGTGCCACCTCCAGGGGAGGGCCATTGGATACGCAGTATTTT
.,TRBJ1-4,TRBV9,15,TRBD1,CASSSLDRYNEKLFF,TGTGCCAGCAGCTCCCTGGACAGGTATAATGAAAAACTGTTTTTT
.,TRBJ2-7,TRBV27,14,.,CASRGGGSSYEQYF,TGTGCCAGCAGGGGCGGCGGATCCTCCTACGAGCAGTACTTC
once,TRBJ1-5,TRBV30,13,.,CAWGHRVDQPQHF,TGTGCCTGGGGCCACAGGGTAGATCAGCCCCAGCATTTT
.,TRBJ1-1,TRBV6-2/TRBV6-3,14,TRBD1,CASSFTGTGTEAFF,TGTGCCAGCAGTTTCACCGGGACAGGGACTGAAGCTTTCTTT
.,TRBJ2-3,TRBV6-6,14,.,CASSYSRDTDTQYF,TGTGCCAGCAGTTACTCGAGGGACACAGATACGCAGTATTTT
once,TRBJ1-1,TRBV3-1/TRBV3-2,11,.,CASSQVSEAFF,TGTGCCAGCAGCCAAGTCTCTGAAGCTTTCTTT
.,TRBJ2-7,TRBV29-1,14,.,CSVESWSENYEQYF,TGCAGCGTTGAGTCATGGAGTGAGAACTACGAGCAGTACTTC